This entry lists 21 T cell receptor beta chains sequenced from one sample in a study of blood T cells in healthy people across ages. The authors ran a second PCR of roughly 6 to 12 cycles using a sample-barcoded 5' primer and a J-beta primer mix. From the 5' RACE reads, TCRdb called clonotypes with MiXCR, one entry per CDR3 protein. The sample consists of 1.5 million to 2 million distinct CDR3 sequences, about 49% of them appearing once. Sequencing was carried out using blood. All receptors come from a middle-aged woman in good health.

The CDR3 here is CASRATSGSYEQYF. In nucleotides, the CDR3 is TGTGCCAGCAGAGCGACTAGCGGCTCCTACGAGCAGTACTTC. The chain joins TRBV3-1 to TRBJ2-7; 9 bases map to TRBD2. CDR3 length equals 14 residues. V lost 6 bases, J lost 0 bases, and 3 bases stayed unmatched. Germline CDR1 reads LGHDT; CDR2 reads YNNKEL (reference sequence).

This clonotype was picked up a small number of times. This chain links TRBV7-2 with TRBJ2-3; maybe TRBD2 (6 bases). CDR3 length: 16 residues. Germline CDR1 is SGHTA and CDR2 is FQGNSA. V lost 0 bases, J lost 6 bases, and 16 bases lay in between. DNA of the CDR3: TGTGCCAGCAGCTTAGCTCTCGGTGGAGGGCCCGATACGCAGTATTTT. This codes for CASSLALGGGPDTQYF.

This chain uses TRBV11-2 with TRBJ2-4; D is unclear. CDR1 SGHAT and CDR2 FQNNGV come from the germline V gene. This CDR3 has 15 amino acids. V was shortened by 0 bases and J by 3 bases, with 9 bases between the two germline ends. CDR3 amino acids: CASSLDGWGKNIQYF. CDR3 sequence (DNA): TGTGCCAGCAGCTTAGACGGGTGGGGCAAAAACATTCAGTACTTC.

In its sample, this clonotype was seen a few times. Written as DNA, the CDR3 is TGTGCCAGTGACCGGGACATCCCAGCAGGGAGCAACGAGGAGACCCAGTACTTC. Protein sequence: CASDRDIPAGSNEETQYF. This sequence joins TRBV28 and TRBJ2-5, with D possibly TRBD1 on 6 matching bases. The V and J ends lost 9 bases and 5 bases respectively, with 31 bases between them. The CDR3 spans 18 residues. The germline V gene encodes CDR1 MDHEN and CDR2 SYDVKM.

The chain uses TRBV24-1 and TRBJ1-1; no firm D call. The CDR3 has 13 residues. Germline CDR1 reads KGHDR; CDR2 reads SFDVKD. Trimming stripped 5 bases from V and 0 bases from J, with 6 bases between. As DNA, the CDR3 is TGTGCCACCAGTGCGCAGGTGAACACTGAAGCTTTCTTT. This codes for CATSAQVNTEAFF.

Only a few counts were recorded for this clonotype. The chain recombines TRBV6-5 with TRBJ2-1; either TRBD1 or TRBD2 may fit D (6 bases each). V was cut by 2 bases and J by 8 bases, with 10 bases left in between. CDR1 is MNHEY, CDR2 SVGAGI, per germline. The CDR3 is 13 residues long. The CDR3 sequence: CASSYNREDEQFF. DNA of the CDR3: TGTGCCAGCAGTTACAACAGGGAGGATGAGCAGTTCTTC.

A few counts support this clonotype. The chain links TRBV7-8 to TRBJ2-5; 9 bases line up with TRBD1. The CDR3 runs to 17 residues. V gave up 5 bases and J gave up 5 bases; unmatched junction bases: 15. Germline V CDR1 and CDR2: SGHVS, FQNEAQ. CDR3 DNA: TGTGCCAGCAGCCCAACACCGGGACAGGGTGTCTTGGAGACCCAGTACTTC. It yields the protein CASSPTPGQGVLETQYF.

This chain joins TRBV4-3 and TRBJ2-7; 7 nucleotides line up with TRBD1. Trimming at V came to 1 base and at J to 7 bases, leaving 10 bases not matched to a gene. Germline V gene lookup returns CDR1 LGHNA and CDR2 YSLEER. This CDR3 is 15 amino acids long. The CDR3 bases are TGCGCCAGCAGCCAAGGGGTGACAGGGACCAATGAGCAGTACTTC. As protein: CASSQGVTGTNEQYF.

The V call is TRBV7-2, the J call TRBJ2-3; no clear D gene. This CDR3 has 15 amino acids. Germline V gene data show CDR1 as SGHTA and CDR2 as FQGNSA. V was cut by 5 bases and J by 5 bases, with 17 bases left in between. The CDR3 reads CASSPGPPAGDTQYF. CDR3 DNA: TGTGCCAGCAGCCCTGGACCCCCCGCTGGAGATACGCAGTATTTT.

The V gene is TRBV9, the J gene TRBJ2-1; D remains ambiguous. Germline V gives CDR1 SGDLS, CDR2 YYNGEE. Trimming removed 5 bases from V and 0 bases from J, with 12 bases in between. The CDR3 is 15 amino acids. The CDR3 sequence is CASSPQVSSYNEQFF. The CDR3 coding sequence is TGTGCCAGCAGTCCGCAGGTGAGCTCCTACAATGAGCAGTTCTTC.

J is TRBJ2-7 and V is TRBV7-2; 10 bases line up with TRBD2. Matching the DNA end better, TRBJ2-5 makes the J call doubtful. CDR1 SGHTA and CDR2 FQGNSA come from the germline V gene. The CDR3 is 17 amino acids. The CDR3 DNA reads as TGTGCCAGCAGCTTAGGGGCAGCGGGGGGGCCTCAAGAGACCCAGTACTTC. Translated, it gives CASSLGAAGGPQETQYF.

This clonotype was counted only a few times. The J gene is TRBJ2-7, the V gene TRBV25-1; a possible D gene is TRBD2 (7 bases). This CDR3 is built from 14 residues. CDR1 and CDR2 from the germline V gene are MGHDK and SYGVNS. The V end lost 6 bases, the J end lost 7 bases, and 19 bases lay between the germline ends. Here the CDR3 reads CASSEGGVYNEQYF. The DNA of the CDR3 is TGTGCCAGCAGCGAGGGGGGGGTTTACAATGAGCAGTACTTC.

In its sample, this clonotype was seen a few times. The gene calls are TRBV29-1 and TRBJ2-1, with D tentatively TRBD2 (5 bases). This CDR3 has 12 residues. Germline V lookup: CDR1 SQVTM, CDR2 ANQGSEA. V lost 7 bases and J 2 bases, leaving 9 bases between the germline ends. The CDR3 reads CSAARAYNEQFF. The CDR3 nucleotides read TGCAGCGCTGCGAGGGCCTACAATGAGCAGTTCTTC.

This clonotype occurred a few times. V usage is TRBV9 and J usage is TRBJ2-5; 9 bases align to TRBD1. Per the germline V gene, CDR1 is SGDLS and CDR2 is YYNGEE. After removal of 3 bases from V and 5 bases from J, the junction contained 11 bases not matched to a gene. The CDR3 totals 16 residues. The CDR3 reads CASSASGTGIAETQYF. CDR3 nucleotide sequence: TGTGCCAGCAGCGCGTCAGGGACAGGGATTGCGGAGACCCAGTACTTC.

The genes are TRBV6-5 and TRBJ1-1, with D perhaps TRBD1 (5 bases). Trimming pared 8 bases from V and 0 bases from J, leaving 10 bases between. From germline, CDR1 is MNHEY and CDR2 SVGAGI. The CDR3 has 13 amino acids. Written as DNA, the CDR3 is TGTGCCAGCTCAGGGCACATGAACACTGAAGCTTTCTTT. Encoded protein: CASSGHMNTEAFF.

This clonotype was counted a few times. This chain connects TRBV20-1 to TRBJ2-5; 7 nucleotides match TRBD2. The CDR3 extends over 15 amino acids. Germline CDR1 and CDR2: DFQATT and SNEGSKA (reference sequence). Trimming took 0 bases from V and 10 from J; bases not matched to a gene: 14. In DNA, the CDR3 is TGCAGTGCTAGAGATTCACGACCTCAGGGAGGGATCCAGTACTTC. It yields the protein CSARDSRPQGGIQYF.

This clonotype occurred a few times. The chain joins TRBV28 to TRBJ2-7; possible D gene TRBD1, 6 bases. Per germline, CDR1 MDHEN and CDR2 SYDVKM. V shed 5 bases and J shed 3 bases, with 17 bases lying between them. The CDR3 spans 15 residues. Here the CDR3 DNA reads TGTGCCAGCAGTCCGTTCCCCGGGACAAACTACGAGCAGTACTTC. Translating it yields CASSPFPGTNYEQYF.

The J gene is TRBJ2-3, the V gene TRBV9; the match to TRBD2 covers 7 bases. The trim removed 6 bases at V and 6 bases at J, leaving 10 bases unmatched. This CDR3 is built from 14 residues. Germline CDR1 reads SGDLS; CDR2 reads YYNGEE. The CDR3 coding sequence is TGTGCCAGCACCCTATCCCTAGCGGCTGATACGCAGTATTTT. Translated, it gives CASTLSLAADTQYF.

In its sample, this clonotype was seen a few times. The CDR3 coding sequence is TGCGCCAGCAGCCAAGATTCTTACTACAATGAGCAGTTCTTC. Its protein product is CASSQDSYYNEQFF. The chain employs TRBV4-3 and TRBJ2-1; no reliable D call. This CDR3 is 14 amino acids long. V was clipped by 0 bases and J by 3 bases, with 6 bases between them. Germline values: CDR1 LGHNA, CDR2 YSLEER.

The CDR3 sequence: CSASGTSGGGYDEQYF. In nucleotides, the CDR3 is TGCAGTGCTAGTGGGACTAGCGGGGGGGGATACGATGAGCAGTACTTC. The chain is built from TRBV20-1 and TRBJ2-5, with TRBD2 matching over 16 bases. The J segment lost 11 bases and the V segment lost 3 bases, leaving 12 bases of the junction unmatched. CDR3 length: 16 amino acids. Germline loops: CDR1 DFQATT, CDR2 SNEGSKA (reference sequence).

The chain has TRBV7-2 and TRBJ2-7; 7 bases line up with TRBD2. The junction had 9 bases not matched to a gene; V was cut back by 3 bases and J by 7 bases. The CDR3 has 14 residues. CDR1 is SGHTA and CDR2 is FQGNSA in the germline V gene. This CDR3 is CASSFGGFSDEQYF. The DNA of the CDR3 is TGTGCCAGCAGCTTCGGGGGGTTCTCTGATGAGCAGTACTTC.